The TCR beta chain under discussion was sequenced for a study of blood T cell repertoires in COVID-19. About the research overall: Spain, Italy and the United States supplied samples that represented acute and convalescent COVID-19. In each case, the material was cDNA or gDNA derived from T cells, B-cell-depleted T cells, or PBMCs.

Under the authors' procedure: Estimates of nucleated cell counts were drawn from the amplification of reference gene primers. The assay was immunoSEQ multiplex PCR, and TCRdb's table has in-frame clones only and misses some. Clonal size and the V and J genes are those of that table, whereas D and trimming came from the DNA. The sample contains tens of thousands of clones, about 70% of which appear only once. The CDR3 has 18 amino acids. Sequencing was done on a sample of peripheral blood. This clonotype was sampled from a man aged 45-60 years with active or convalescent COVID-19. The chain carries TRBV21-1 and TRBJ1-2; the table calls TRBD1, which could not be checked here. TRBV21-1 is deemed a pseudogene. The CDR3 DNA reads TGTGCCAGCAGCAAAGATTTCGGGACAGGGAGAAGCGGGCATGGCTACACCTTC. As protein: CASSKDFGTGRSGHGYTF.